This T cell receptor (beta chain) was documented in a study of blood T cell repertoires in COVID-19. Study overall: Collection of acute and convalescent COVID-19 samples took place in the United States, Italy and Spain. PBMCs, B-cell-depleted T cells, or T cells were the source of the cDNA or gDNA that made up the material.

Germline lookup yields CDR1 LGHNA and CDR2 YNFKEQ. The CDR3 extends over 14 amino acids. Germline trimming cut 0 bases from V and 3 bases from J; bases unmatched to any gene: 1. Everyone who took part was roughly 18 to 89 years old, and they came from about 25 US areas. In the authors' workflow: By means of reference gene primer amplification, nucleated cell counts were estimated. Assay: immunoSEQ multiplex PCR; the TCRdb copy retains only in-frame clones and omits some. V and J calls and clone size are given by that table; D and trimming were obtained from the DNA. The data contain 380,000 or so clones, more than 75% of them singletons.

The V and J genes are TRBV4-2 and TRBJ2-7; 8 nucleotides line up with TRBD2. The sequencing input was PBMCs or T cells enriched from blood (not recorded which). The receptor was derived from a woman aged 25 to 45 with acute COVID-19. The CDR3 sequence is CASSQELAGYEQYF. The CDR3, as DNA: TGTGCCAGCAGCCAAGAGCTAGCGGGCTACGAGCAGTACTTC.